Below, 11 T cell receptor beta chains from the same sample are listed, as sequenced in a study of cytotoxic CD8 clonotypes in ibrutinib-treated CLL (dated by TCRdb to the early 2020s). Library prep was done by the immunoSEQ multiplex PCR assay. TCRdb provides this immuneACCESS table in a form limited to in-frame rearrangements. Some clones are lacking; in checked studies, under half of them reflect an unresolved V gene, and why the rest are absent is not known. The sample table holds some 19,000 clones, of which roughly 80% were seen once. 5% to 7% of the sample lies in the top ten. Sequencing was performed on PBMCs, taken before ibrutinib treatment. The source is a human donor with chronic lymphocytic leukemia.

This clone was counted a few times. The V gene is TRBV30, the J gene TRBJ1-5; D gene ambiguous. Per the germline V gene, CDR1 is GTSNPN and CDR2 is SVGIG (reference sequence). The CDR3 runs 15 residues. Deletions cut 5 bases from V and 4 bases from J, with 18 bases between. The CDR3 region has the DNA TGTGCCTGGGCCGAAGGGTCTTCTCTAAATCAGCCCCAGCATTTT. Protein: CAWAEGSSLNQPQHF. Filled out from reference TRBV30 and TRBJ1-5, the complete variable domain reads SQTIHQWPATLVQPVGSPLSLECTVEGTSNPNLYWYRQAAGRGLQLLFYSVGIGQISSEVPQNLSASRPQDRQFILSSKKLLLSDSGFYLCAWAEGSSLNQPQHFGDGTRLSIL.

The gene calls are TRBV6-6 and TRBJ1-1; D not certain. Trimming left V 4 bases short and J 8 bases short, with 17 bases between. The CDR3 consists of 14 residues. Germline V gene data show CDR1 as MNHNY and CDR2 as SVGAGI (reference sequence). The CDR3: CASSSNRPGDEAFF. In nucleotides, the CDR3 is TGTGCCAGCAGTTCAAACCGTCCGGGAGACGAAGCTTTCTTT.

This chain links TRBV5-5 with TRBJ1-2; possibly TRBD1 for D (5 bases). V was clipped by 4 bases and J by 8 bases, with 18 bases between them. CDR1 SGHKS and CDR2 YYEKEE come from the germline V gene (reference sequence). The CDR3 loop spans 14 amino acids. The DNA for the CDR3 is TGTGCCAGCAGCCCCAGGGAGGTTTTAGGCGGCTACACCTTC. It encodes CASSPREVLGGYTF.

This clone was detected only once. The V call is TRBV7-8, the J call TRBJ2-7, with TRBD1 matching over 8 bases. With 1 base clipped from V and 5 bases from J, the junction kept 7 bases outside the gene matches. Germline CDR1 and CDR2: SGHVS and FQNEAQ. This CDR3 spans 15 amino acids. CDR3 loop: CASSLDTGQGHEQYF. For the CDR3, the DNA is TGTGCCAGCAGCTTAGATACAGGACAGGGCCACGAGCAGTACTTC.

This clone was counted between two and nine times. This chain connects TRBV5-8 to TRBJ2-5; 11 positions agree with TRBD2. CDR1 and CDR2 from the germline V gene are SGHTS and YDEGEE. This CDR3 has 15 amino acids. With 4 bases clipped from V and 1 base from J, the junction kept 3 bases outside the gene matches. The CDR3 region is CASSGSGGAQETQYF. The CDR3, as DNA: TGTGCCAGCAGCGGTAGCGGGGGGGCCCAAGAGACCCAGTACTTC.

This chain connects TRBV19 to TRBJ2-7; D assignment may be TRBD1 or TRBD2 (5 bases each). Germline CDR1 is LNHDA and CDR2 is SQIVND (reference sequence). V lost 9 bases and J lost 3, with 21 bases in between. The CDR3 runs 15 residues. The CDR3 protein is CASQPGPRDGYEQYF. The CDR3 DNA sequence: TGTGCCAGCCAACCGGGCCCCCGGGACGGCTACGAGCAGTACTTC.

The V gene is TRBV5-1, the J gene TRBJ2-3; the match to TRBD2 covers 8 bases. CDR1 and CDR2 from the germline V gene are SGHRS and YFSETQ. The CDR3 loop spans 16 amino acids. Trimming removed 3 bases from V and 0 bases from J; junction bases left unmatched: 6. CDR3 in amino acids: CASSSMSGGSTDTQYF. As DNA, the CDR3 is TGCGCCAGCAGCTCGATGAGCGGGGGTAGCACAGATACGCAGTATTTT. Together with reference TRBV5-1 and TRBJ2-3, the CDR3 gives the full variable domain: KAGVTQTPRYLIKTRGQQVTLSCSPISGHRSVSWYQQTPGQGLQFLFEYFSETQRNKGNFPGRFSGRQFSNSRSEMNVSTLELGDSALYLCASSSMSGGSTDTQYFGPGTRLTVL.

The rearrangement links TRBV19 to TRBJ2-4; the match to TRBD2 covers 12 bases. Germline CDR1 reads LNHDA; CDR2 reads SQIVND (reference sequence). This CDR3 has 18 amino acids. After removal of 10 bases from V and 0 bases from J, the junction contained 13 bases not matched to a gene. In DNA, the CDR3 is TGTGCCACTCAGCTGCCTAGCGGGGGGGACCTAGCCAAAAACATTCAGTACTTC. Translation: CATQLPSGGDLAKNIQYF. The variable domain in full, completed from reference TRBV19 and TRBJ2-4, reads DGGITQSPKYLFRKEGQNVTLSCEQNLNHDAMYWYRQDPGQGLRLIYYSQIVNDFQKGDIAEGYSVSREKKESFPLTVTSAQKNPTAFYLCATQLPSGGDLAKNIQYFGAGTRLSVL.

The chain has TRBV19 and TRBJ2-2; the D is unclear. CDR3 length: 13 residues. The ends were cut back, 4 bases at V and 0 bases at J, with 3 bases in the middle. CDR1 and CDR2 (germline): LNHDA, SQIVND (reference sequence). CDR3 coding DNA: TGTGCCAGTAGTAATCCGAACACCGGGGAGCTGTTTTTT. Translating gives CASSNPNTGELFF.

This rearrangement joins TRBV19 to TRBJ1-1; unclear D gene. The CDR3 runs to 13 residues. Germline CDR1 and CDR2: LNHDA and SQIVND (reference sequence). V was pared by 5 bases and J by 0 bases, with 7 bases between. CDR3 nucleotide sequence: TGTGCCAGTAGTGTCTCAATGAACACTGAAGCTTTCTTT. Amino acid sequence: CASSVSMNTEAFF.

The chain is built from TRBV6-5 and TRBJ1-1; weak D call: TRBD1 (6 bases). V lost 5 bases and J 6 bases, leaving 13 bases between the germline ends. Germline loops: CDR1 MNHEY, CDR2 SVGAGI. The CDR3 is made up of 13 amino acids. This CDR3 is CASSVDRMAEAFF. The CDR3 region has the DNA TGTGCCAGCAGTGTCGACAGGATGGCTGAAGCTTTCTTT.